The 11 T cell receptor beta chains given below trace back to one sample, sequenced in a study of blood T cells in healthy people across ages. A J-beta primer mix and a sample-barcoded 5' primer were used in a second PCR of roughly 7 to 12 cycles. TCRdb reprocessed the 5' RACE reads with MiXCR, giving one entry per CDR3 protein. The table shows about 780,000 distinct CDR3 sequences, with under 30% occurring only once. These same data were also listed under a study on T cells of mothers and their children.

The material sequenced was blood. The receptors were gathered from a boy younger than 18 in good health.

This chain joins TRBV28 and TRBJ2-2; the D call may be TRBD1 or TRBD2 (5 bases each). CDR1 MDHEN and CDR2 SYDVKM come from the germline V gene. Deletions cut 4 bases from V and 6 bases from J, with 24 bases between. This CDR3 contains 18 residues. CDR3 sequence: CASSSPEVGQGAPGELFF. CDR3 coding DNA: TGTGCCAGCAGTTCCCCCGAGGTGGGGCAGGGAGCGCCCGGGGAGCTGTTTTTT.

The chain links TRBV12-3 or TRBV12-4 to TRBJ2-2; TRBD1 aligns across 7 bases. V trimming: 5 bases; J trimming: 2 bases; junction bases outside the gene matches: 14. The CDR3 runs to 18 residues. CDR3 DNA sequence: TGTGCCAGCAGTATTCCGGGACAGTCCGCCCTTAACACCGGGGAGCTGTTTTTT. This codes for CASSIPGQSALNTGELFF.

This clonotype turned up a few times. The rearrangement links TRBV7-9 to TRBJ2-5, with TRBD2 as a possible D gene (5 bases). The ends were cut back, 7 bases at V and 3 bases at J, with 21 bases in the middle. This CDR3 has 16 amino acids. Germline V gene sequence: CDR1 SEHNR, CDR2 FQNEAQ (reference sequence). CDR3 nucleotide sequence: TGTGCCAGCACCAACCTTCTGGGGAGAATCGAAGAGACCCAGTACTTC. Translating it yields CASTNLLGRIEETQYF.

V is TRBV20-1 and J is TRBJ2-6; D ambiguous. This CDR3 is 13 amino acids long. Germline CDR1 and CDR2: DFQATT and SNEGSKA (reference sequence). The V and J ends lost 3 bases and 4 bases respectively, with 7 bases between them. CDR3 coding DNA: TGCAGTGCTAGGGGCGACGGGGCCAACGTCCTGACTTTC. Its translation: CSARGDGANVLTF.

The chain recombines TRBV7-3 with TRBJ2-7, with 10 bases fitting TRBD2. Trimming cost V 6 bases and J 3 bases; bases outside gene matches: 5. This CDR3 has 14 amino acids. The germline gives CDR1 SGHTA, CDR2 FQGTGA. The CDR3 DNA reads TGTGCCAGCAGTTTGAGCGGGGGGGACTACGAGCAGTACTTC. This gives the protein CASSLSGGDYEQYF.

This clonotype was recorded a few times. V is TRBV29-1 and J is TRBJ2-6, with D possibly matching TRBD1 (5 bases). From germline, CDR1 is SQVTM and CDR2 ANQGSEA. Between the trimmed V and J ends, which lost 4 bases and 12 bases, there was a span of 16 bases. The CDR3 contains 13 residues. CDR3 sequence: CSVGAQGDTVLTF. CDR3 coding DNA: TGCAGCGTTGGCGCGCAGGGTGACACCGTCCTGACTTTC.

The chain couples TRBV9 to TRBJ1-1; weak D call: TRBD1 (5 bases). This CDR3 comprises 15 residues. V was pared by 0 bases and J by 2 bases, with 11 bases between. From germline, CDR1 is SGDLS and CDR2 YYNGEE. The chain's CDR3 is CASSVVGVGNTEAFF. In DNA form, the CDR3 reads TGTGCCAGCAGCGTAGTAGGGGTTGGAAACACTGAAGCTTTCTTT.

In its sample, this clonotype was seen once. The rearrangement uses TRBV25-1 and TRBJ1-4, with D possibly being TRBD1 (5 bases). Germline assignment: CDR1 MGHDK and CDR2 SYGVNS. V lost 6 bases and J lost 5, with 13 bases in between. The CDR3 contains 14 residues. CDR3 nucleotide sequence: TGTGCCAGCAGCTACCGACAGCAGAATGAAAAACTGTTTTTT. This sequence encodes CASSYRQQNEKLFF.

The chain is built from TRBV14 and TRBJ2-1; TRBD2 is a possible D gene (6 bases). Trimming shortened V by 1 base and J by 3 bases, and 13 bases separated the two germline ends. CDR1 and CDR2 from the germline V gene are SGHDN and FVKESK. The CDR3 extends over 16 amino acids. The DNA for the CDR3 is TGTGCCAGCAGCCAAGGACGTAGCGGCTACTACAATGAGCAGTTCTTC. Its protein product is CASSQGRSGYYNEQFF.

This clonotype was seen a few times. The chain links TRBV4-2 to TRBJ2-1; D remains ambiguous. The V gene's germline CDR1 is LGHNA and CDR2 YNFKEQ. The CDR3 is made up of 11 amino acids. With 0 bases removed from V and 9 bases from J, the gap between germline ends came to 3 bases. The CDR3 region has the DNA TGTGCCAGCAGCCAAGAGGCTGAGCAGTTCTTC. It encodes CASSQEAEQFF.

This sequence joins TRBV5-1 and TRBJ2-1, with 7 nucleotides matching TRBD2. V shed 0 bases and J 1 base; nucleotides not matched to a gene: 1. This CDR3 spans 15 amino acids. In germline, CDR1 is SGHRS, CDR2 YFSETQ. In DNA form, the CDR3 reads TGCGCCAGCAGCTTGGAACTAGCGTCCTACAATGAGCAGTTCTTC. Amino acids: CASSLELASYNEQFF.